This TCR beta chain originates from a study of shared clonotypes between healthy human individuals. Whole-study findings and limits: Genetic and exposure-history diversity was limited by the few donors. Tissues were not sampled, only blood, and their repertoires likely differ.

The assay was immunoSEQ multiplex PCR, and TCRdb's table has in-frame clones only and misses some. Among approximately 940,000 clones listed, roughly 72% were seen once. A single count supports this clone. Its antigen is not known. The CDR3 spans 12 residues. V lost 4 bases and J 4 bases, leaving 8 bases between the germline ends. Germline V gene sequence: CDR1 MDHEN, CDR2 SYDVKM. The clonotype originates from a man aged 18 to 29 in good health. This chain uses TRBV28 with TRBJ2-7; no firm D call. Sequenced: memory CD4+ T cells sorted from blood. Subset in this sample: CD45RA-negative fraction. CDR3 coding DNA: TGTGCCAGCAGTTCCGATGAATACGAGCAGTACTTC. Translation gives CASSSDEYEQYF.